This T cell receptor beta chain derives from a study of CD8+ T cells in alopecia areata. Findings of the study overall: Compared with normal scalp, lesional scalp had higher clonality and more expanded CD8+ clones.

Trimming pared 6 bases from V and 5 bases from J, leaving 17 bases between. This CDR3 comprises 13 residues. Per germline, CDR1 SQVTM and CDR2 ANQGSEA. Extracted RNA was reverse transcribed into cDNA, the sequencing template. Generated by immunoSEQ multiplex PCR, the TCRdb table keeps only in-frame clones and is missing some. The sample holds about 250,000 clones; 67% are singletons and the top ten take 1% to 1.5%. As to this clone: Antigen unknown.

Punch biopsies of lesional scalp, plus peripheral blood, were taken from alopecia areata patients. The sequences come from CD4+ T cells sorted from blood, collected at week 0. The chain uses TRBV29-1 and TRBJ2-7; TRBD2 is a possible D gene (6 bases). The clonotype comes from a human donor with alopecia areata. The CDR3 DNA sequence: TGCAGCGTCCGCCCGGGGGTCCGGGACGAGCAGTACTTC. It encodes CSVRPGVRDEQYF.